The clone carrying this TCR beta chain was recorded only once. What it binds is not known. This record comes from a study of vaccination effects on CD4 cells after COVID-19. The wider study: Two recovered convalescent patients were sampled 16 days and one week pre-vaccination. Study-wide results and limits: Spike-reactive clones detected post-vaccine in convalescents consisted mainly of new vaccine-induced clones.

Clones were sequenced by immunoSEQ multiplex PCR, and TCRdb holds only the in-frame ones, with some missing. The profile shows around 53,000 clones, 75% to 85% of them singletons. The ViraFEST assay expanded antigen-specific CD4+ T cells with viral peptide pools before sequencing. Isolation of CD4+ T cells took place after nine to ten days of culture. The person had a PCR-confirmed SARS-CoV-2 infection during March to December 2020. Fewer than 2.5 million PBMC were seeded per well and grown in the presence of about 9.6 IU/ml IL-2 and around 11 ug/ml peptides. Cultures given an HIV-1 Nef peptide pool acted as the negative control. V lost 4 bases, J lost 1 base, and 10 bases lay in between. CDR1 SGHRS and CDR2 YFSETQ come from the germline V gene. The CDR3 covers 14 residues.

The material was CD4+ T cells from PBMCs cultured with HIV peptides, obtained before COVID-19 vaccination. The subset denotes: HIV-1 Nef peptide pool negative control/reference culture. The TCR was taken from a human donor who had a prior SARS-CoV-2 infection. The chain employs TRBV5-1 and TRBJ2-3; no reliable D call. The CDR3 spells CASSPTRGTDTQYF. For the CDR3, the DNA is TGCGCCAGCAGCCCCACCCGGGGCACAGATACGCAGTATTTT.